Shown below are 13 T cell receptor beta chains from a single sample sequenced in a study of blood T cell repertoires in COVID-19. The data were produced by immunoSEQ multiplex PCR, yet TCRdb's version contains in-frame clones alone and is incomplete. The sample has some 64,000 clones; approximately 90% are singletons. The sample consisted of peripheral blood. Receptors were obtained from a man in his 70s with acute or convalescent COVID-19.

The chain links TRBV5-4 to TRBJ2-1; 12 bases align to TRBD1. The V segment lost 4 bases and the J segment 8 bases; nucleotides outside the gene matches: 7. Germline V gene sequence: CDR1 SGHNT, CDR2 YYREEE (reference sequence). The CDR3 runs 15 residues. This chain's CDR3 is CASSNRDRGRDEQFF. CDR3 sequence (DNA): TGTGCCAGCAGCAACCGGGACAGGGGGCGCGATGAGCAGTTCTTC.

The chain couples TRBV3-1 (or the pseudogene TRBV3-2) to TRBJ2-7; TRBD1 agrees at 9 bases. The CDR3 extends over 16 amino acids. CDR1 is LGHDT, CDR2 YNNKEL, per germline (reference sequence). Losses at the gene ends were 2 bases for V and 1 base for J; bases not matched to a gene: 6. CDR3: CASSQNQGQGSYEQYF. CDR3 nucleotide sequence: TGTGCCAGCAGCCAAAACCAAGGACAGGGGTCCTACGAGCAGTACTTC.

The chain recombines TRBV9 with TRBJ2-1; 8 positions match TRBD1. The germline V gene encodes CDR1 SGDLS and CDR2 YYNGEE. Trimming cost V 3 bases and J 4 bases; bases outside gene matches: 24. This CDR3 contains 21 residues. CDR3 residues: CASSAATDRDFVPLAYNEQFF. In DNA, the CDR3 is TGTGCCAGCAGCGCCGCCACGGACAGGGACTTTGTACCCCTAGCGTACAATGAGCAGTTCTTC. Looking up the rest from reference TRBV9 and TRBJ2-1 gives the full variable domain: DSGVTQTPKHLITATGQRVTLRCSPRSGDLSVYWYQQSLDQGLQFLIQYYNGEERAKGNILERFSAQQFPDLHSELNLSSLELGDSALYFCASSAATDRDFVPLAYNEQFFGPGTRLTVL.

The gene calls are TRBV4-1 and TRBJ2-7; weak D call: TRBD1 (6 bases). Trimming stripped 0 bases from V and 4 bases from J, with 22 bases between. The germline V gene encodes CDR1 MGHRA and CDR2 YSYEKL. This CDR3 is 18 amino acids long. CDR3 DNA: TGCGCCAGCAGCCAAGAGGGCGTCCGAGACAGGAGACTTTACGAGCAGTACTTC. This codes for CASSQEGVRDRRLYEQYF.

V usage is TRBV11-1 and J usage is TRBJ1-4; D is uncertain. Looked up from germline, CDR1 is SGHAT and CDR2 is FQDESV (reference sequence). The CDR3 runs to 16 residues. V was shortened by 5 bases and J by 5 bases, with 18 bases between the two germline ends. CDR3 in amino acids: CASSDATTRSNEKLFF. CDR3 DNA sequence: TGTGCCAGCAGCGACGCTACCACCAGGTCGAATGAAAAACTGTTTTTT. The whole variable domain, filled in from reference TRBV11-1 and TRBJ1-4, reads EAEVAQSPRYKITEKSQAVAFWCDPISGHATLYWYRQILGQGPELLVQFQDESVVDDSQLPKDRFSAERLKGVDSTLKIQPAELGDSAMYLCASSDATTRSNEKLFFGSGTQLSVL.

The chain has TRBV6-5 and TRBJ2-3, with D possibly TRBD2 on 7 matching bases. Trimming took 6 bases from V and 7 from J, leaving 20 bases between them. CDR1 is MNHEY and CDR2 is SVGAGI in the germline V gene. CDR3 size: 15 residues. CDR3 bases: TGTGCCAGCAGCCGACGGGGGGCTTCCTTAAATACGCAGTATTTT. The encoded protein is CASSRRGASLNTQYF.

The chain couples TRBV12-3 or TRBV12-4 to TRBJ2-7; 7 bases line up with TRBD1. The CDR3 length is 13 residues. V was pared by 6 bases and J by 7 bases, with 9 bases of the junction left unmatched. CDR3 nucleotide sequence: TGTGCCAGCAGCCCCGGACAGGCCGTGGAGCAGTACTTC. It specifies CASSPGQAVEQYF.

This clone was found a few times. The chain employs TRBV5-1 and TRBJ2-1; TRBD1 matches at 8 bases. The J segment lost 5 bases and the V segment lost 4 bases, leaving 5 bases of the junction unmatched. The germline V gene has CDR1 SGHRS and CDR2 YFSETQ. This CDR3 contains 14 residues. CDR3 bases: TGCGCCAGCAGCGGGCAGGGGGCCCACAATGAGCAGTTCTTC. Amino acids: CASSGQGAHNEQFF.

This chain uses TRBV30 with TRBJ2-7; 8 positions match TRBD2. With V trimmed by 2 bases and J by 2 bases, 5 bases remained unmatched. Germline values: CDR1 GTSNPN, CDR2 SVGIG (reference sequence). This CDR3 comprises 14 residues. CDR3 region: CAWSLGGATYEQYF. DNA for the CDR3: TGTGCCTGGAGTCTCGGGGGGGCCACCTACGAGCAGTACTTC.

V is TRBV7-9 and J is TRBJ1-4; D is unclear. V lost 1 base and J lost 7, with 13 bases in between. Germline CDR1 and CDR2: SEHNR and FQNEAQ (reference sequence). This CDR3 is built from 15 residues. The CDR3 DNA is TGTGCCAGCAGCTTAGGTTCGGGAGGCGTTGAAAAACTGTTTTTT. This translates into CASSLGSGGVEKLFF.

This chain joins TRBV7-8 and TRBJ1-1, with D perhaps TRBD1 (5 bases). There are 14 residues in the CDR3. The V end was cut by 3 bases, the J end by 0 bases, with 8 bases between. From germline, CDR1 is SGHVS and CDR2 FQNEAQ. CDR3 nucleotides: TGTGCCAGCAGCTTCCGGACACTGAACACTGAAGCTTTCTTT. It is translated as CASSFRTLNTEAFF.

The V and J genes are TRBV19 and TRBJ1-5; D unclear. Per the germline V gene, CDR1 is LNHDA and CDR2 is SQIVND (reference sequence). V lost 7 bases and J 3 bases, leaving 13 bases between the germline ends. This CDR3 is built from 14 residues. The CDR3 sequence: CASTVRSPNQPQHF. CDR3 nucleotides: TGTGCCAGTACCGTCCGGAGTCCCAATCAGCCCCAGCATTTT.

The chain combines TRBV3-1 (or the pseudogene TRBV3-2) with TRBJ2-5; maybe TRBD1 (6 bases). Germline CDR1 LGHDT, CDR2 YNNKEL (reference sequence). Trimming shortened V by 1 base and J by 4 bases, and 10 bases separated the two germline ends. The CDR3 sequence is 14 residues long. CDR3 loop: CASSQVKQGETQYF. CDR3 nucleotide sequence: TGTGCCAGCAGCCAAGTAAAACAGGGAGAGACCCAGTACTTC.